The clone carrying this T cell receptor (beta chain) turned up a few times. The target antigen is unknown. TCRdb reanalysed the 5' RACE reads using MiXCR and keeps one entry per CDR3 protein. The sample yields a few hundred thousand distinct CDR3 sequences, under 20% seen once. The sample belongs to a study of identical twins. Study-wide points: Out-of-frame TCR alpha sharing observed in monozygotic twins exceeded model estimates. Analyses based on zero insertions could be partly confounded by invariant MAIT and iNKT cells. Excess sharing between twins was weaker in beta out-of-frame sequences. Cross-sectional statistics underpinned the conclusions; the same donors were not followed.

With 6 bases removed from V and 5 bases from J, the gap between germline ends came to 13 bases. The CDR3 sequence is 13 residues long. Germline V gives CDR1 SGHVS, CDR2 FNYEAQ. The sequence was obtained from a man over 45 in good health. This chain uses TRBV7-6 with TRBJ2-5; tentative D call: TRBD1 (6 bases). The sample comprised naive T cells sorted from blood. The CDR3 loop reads CASRRTVRETQYF. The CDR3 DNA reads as TGTGCCAGCAGAAGGACAGTGAGGGAGACCCAGTACTTC.